This T cell receptor (beta chain) was identified in a study of T cells after yellow fever vaccination. This clonotype was counted ten times or more. TCRdb ran MiXCR on the 5' RACE reads and lists one entry per CDR3 protein. The table lists approximately 110,000 distinct CDR3 sequences, 8% to 9.5% of them singletons, with about 25% in the top ten. The CDR3 length is 14 residues. V shed 7 bases, J shed 3 bases, and the junction held 12 bases outside the gene matches. CDR1 SQVTM and CDR2 ANQGSEA come from the germline V gene. Sequencing used CD8+ T cells sorted from PBMCs, obtained 45 days after the yellow fever booster vaccination. This receptor was taken from a man in his thirties or forties who received the YFV17D yellow fever vaccine. This chain uses TRBV29-1 with TRBJ2-7, with 7 bases aligning to TRBD1. The CDR3 reads CSAGSRDRGYEQYF. Here the CDR3 DNA reads TGCAGCGCCGGCTCCCGGGACAGAGGCTACGAGCAGTACTTC.